These 21 T cell receptor beta chains were sequenced from one sample in a study of CD8 T cells in acute hepatitis C reinfection. Specified time point: naive CD8 control sorted from an acute-time-point sample. Profiled with immunoSEQ multiplex PCR; TCRdb holds only in-frame clones, not every one. The data hold about 38,000 clones, with 87% observed a single time. Sequenced material: naive CD8+ T cells from PBMCs. Receptors were obtained from a man aged 30-40 years with chronic hepatitis C.

The chain carries TRBV10-1 and TRBJ2-3; the match to TRBD2 covers 12 bases. The CDR3 loop spans 16 amino acids. The germline V gene encodes CDR1 WNHNN and CDR2 SYGVQD (reference sequence). The V and J ends lost 3 bases and 2 bases, in that order; junction bases with no gene match: 3. The CDR3: CASSDSSGRATDTQYF. The DNA of the CDR3 is TGCGCCAGCAGTGACTCTAGCGGGAGGGCCACAGATACGCAGTATTTT.

The chain uses TRBV5-4 and TRBJ2-1; tentatively, D is TRBD1 or TRBD2 (5 bases each). From germline, CDR1 is SGHNT and CDR2 YYREEE (reference sequence). The ends were cut back, 4 bases at V and 10 bases at J, with 18 bases in the middle. The CDR3 runs to 14 residues. The CDR3 bases are TGTGCCAGCAGCGCCATTACCGGGACGGAAGAGCAGTTCTTC. Translation gives CASSAITGTEEQFF.

The chain links TRBV7-3 to TRBJ2-3, with a tentative D call TRBD2 (6 bases). The germline V and J ends were trimmed by 2 bases and 0 bases, with 9 bases remaining between them. The germline CDR1 and CDR2 sequences are SGHTA and FQGTGA. The CDR3 spans 15 residues. In DNA form, the CDR3 reads TGTGCCAGCAGCTTAGCAGGGACTAGCACAGATACGCAGTATTTT. This translates into CASSLAGTSTDTQYF.

The CDR3 is CASSPPNIANYGYTF. For the CDR3, the DNA is TGCGCCAGCAGTCCTCCGAACATAGCTAACTATGGCTACACCTTC. V and J are TRBV5-1 and TRBJ1-2; D not resolved. The germline V gene encodes CDR1 SGHRS and CDR2 YFSETQ. V was shortened by 5 bases and J by 0 bases, with 14 bases between the two germline ends. The CDR3 length is 15 residues.

This chain joins TRBV27 and TRBJ2-7, with D possibly called TRBD1 or TRBD2 (5 bases each). This CDR3 contains 14 residues. Trimming took 4 bases from V and 3 from J, leaving 13 bases between them. Germline CDR1 and CDR2: MNHEY and SMNVEV (reference sequence). DNA of the CDR3: TGTGCCAGCAGTTGGGACGGGTTCGGCTACGAGCAGTACTTC. This encodes CASSWDGFGYEQYF.

J is TRBJ1-1 and V is TRBV19; possibly TRBD1 for D (5 bases). The CDR3 is made up of 13 amino acids. The germline V gene has CDR1 LNHDA and CDR2 SQIVND (reference sequence). V lost 5 bases to trimming and J lost 5 bases, with 12 bases between them. This CDR3 is CASSWQGATEAFF. The CDR3 DNA is TGTGCCAGTAGTTGGCAGGGAGCAACTGAAGCTTTCTTT.

The CDR3 DNA reads TGTGCCACCAGCAATCGACAGGGCCAAGAGACCCAGTACTTC. It yields the protein CATSNRQGQETQYF. V is TRBV15 and J is TRBJ2-5; 7 positions match TRBD1. Unmatched junction bases numbered 3, after V lost 4 bases and J lost 1 base. The length of the CDR3 is 14 residues. CDR1 is LNHNV, CDR2 YYDKDF, per germline (reference sequence).

The chain is built from TRBV5-1 and TRBJ1-2; D unclear. The germline V gene encodes CDR1 SGHRS and CDR2 YFSETQ. The CDR3 is made up of 12 amino acids. Trimming took off 5 bases at V and 8 bases at J, with 13 bases between the two ends. The CDR3 DNA is TGCGCCAGCAGACCGGACGCCCTCGGCTACACCTTC. It encodes CASRPDALGYTF. Based on the CDR3 plus reference TRBV5-1 and TRBJ1-2, the full variable domain is KAGVTQTPRYLIKTRGQQVTLSCSPISGHRSVSWYQQTPGQGLQFLFEYFSETQRNKGNFPGRFSGRQFSNSRSEMNVSTLELGDSALYLCASRPDALGYTFGSGTRLTVV.

This rearrangement joins TRBV5-5 to TRBJ1-2; D not resolved. The CDR3 extends over 13 amino acids. Germline assignment: CDR1 SGHKS and CDR2 YYEKEE (reference sequence). Trimming stripped 6 bases from V and 9 bases from J, with 18 bases between. CDR3 bases: TGTGCCAGCATCCTCTTCGACGGCCAGAGCTACACCTTC. It yields the protein CASILFDGQSYTF.

The rearrangement joins TRBV27 to TRBJ1-4; TRBD1 might be the D (6 bases). V was trimmed by 6 bases and J by 4 bases, leaving 12 bases between them. Germline CDR1 MNHEY, CDR2 SMNVEV (reference sequence). The length of the CDR3 is 14 residues. The CDR3 DNA reads as TGTGCCAGCAGCGAGGACAGAGATAATGAAAAACTGTTTTTT. Translated: CASSEDRDNEKLFF.

This clone was detected only once. The chain joins TRBV2 to TRBJ1-5, with D possibly being TRBD1 (6 bases). The CDR3 has 13 amino acids. Germline CDR1 is SNHLY and CDR2 is FYNNEI. V was shortened by 9 bases and J by 3 bases, with 12 bases between the two germline ends. CDR3 amino acids: CASLGGTNQPQHF. In DNA, the CDR3 is TGTGCCAGTTTGGGGGGCACCAATCAGCCCCAGCATTTT.

The J gene is TRBJ2-6, the V gene TRBV5-1; D may correspond to TRBD1 or TRBD2 (6 bases each). Germline V CDR1 and CDR2: SGHRS, YFSETQ. V dropped 0 bases and J dropped 1 base, with 17 bases sitting between them. CDR3 length equals 19 residues. CDR3 in amino acids: CASSLELGGVASGANVLTF. CDR3 sequence (DNA): TGCGCCAGCAGCTTGGAACTCGGGGGCGTAGCTTCTGGGGCCAACGTCCTGACTTTC. The full variable domain, completed using reference TRBV5-1 and TRBJ2-6, is KAGVTQTPRYLIKTRGQQVTLSCSPISGHRSVSWYQQTPGQGLQFLFEYFSETQRNKGNFPGRFSGRQFSNSRSEMNVSTLELGDSALYLCASSLELGGVASGANVLTFGAGSRLTVL.

The rearrangement uses TRBV2 and TRBJ2-5, with TRBD2 matching over 9 bases. This CDR3 has 15 amino acids. J lost 2 bases, V lost 9 bases, and 10 bases had no gene match. Germline CDR1 is SNHLY and CDR2 is FYNNEI. DNA for the CDR3: TGTGCCAGTCCAGGGGCTAGCGGGGAACAAGAGACCCAGTACTTC. Its protein is CASPGASGEQETQYF.

The chain combines TRBV9 with TRBJ2-3; D might be TRBD1 (6 bases). V lost 3 bases and J 5 bases, leaving 13 bases between the germline ends. Germline-derived CDR1 and CDR2 are SGDLS and YYNGEE. The CDR3 length is 14 residues. CDR3 amino acids: CASSGTGILDTQYF. CDR3 in DNA: TGTGCCAGCAGCGGTACAGGGATTTTAGATACGCAGTATTTT.

This clone was counted between two and nine times. The V call is TRBV4-1, the J call TRBJ1-2, with a tentative D call TRBD1 (5 bases). Per the germline V gene, CDR1 is MGHRA and CDR2 is YSYEKL. The CDR3 is made up of 15 amino acids. The V end was cut by 4 bases, the J end by 4 bases, with 16 bases between. The CDR3 loop is CASSPQQVVGYGYTF. The CDR3 region has the DNA TGCGCCAGCAGCCCCCAACAGGTCGTGGGCTATGGCTACACCTTC.

J is TRBJ1-3 and V is TRBV11-2; tentative D call: TRBD1 (6 bases). This CDR3 region has 16 residues. The V end was cut by 5 bases, the J end by 4 bases, with 18 bases between. Germline assignment: CDR1 SGHAT and CDR2 FQNNGV. This CDR3 is CASSHRGAVSGNTIYF. The CDR3 nucleotides read TGTGCCAGCAGCCATCGGGGGGCAGTCTCAGGAAACACCATATATTTT.

This chain's CDR3 is CASGGRGQGHYGYTF. The CDR3 DNA is TGTGCCAGCGGGGGCCGCGGACAGGGACACTATGGCTACACCTTC. V and J are TRBV2 and TRBJ1-2, with 8 bases that match TRBD1. Germline V gives CDR1 SNHLY, CDR2 FYNNEI. V lost 8 bases, J lost 3 bases, and 11 bases stayed unmatched. The CDR3 runs 15 residues.

This chain connects TRBV4-2 to TRBJ2-7; no definite D call. V was shortened by 0 bases and J by 3 bases, with 6 bases between the two germline ends. Per the germline V gene, CDR1 is LGHNA and CDR2 is YNFKEQ. The CDR3 covers 13 residues. CDR3 nucleotides: TGTGCCAGCAGCCAAGATGGCGGCTACGAGCAGTACTTC. This sequence encodes CASSQDGGYEQYF.

The V gene is TRBV6-1, the J gene TRBJ1-2; D gene uncertain. The V end lost 2 bases, the J end lost 5 bases, and 3 bases lay between the germline ends. There are 11 residues in the CDR3. Germline CDR1 is MNHNS and CDR2 is SASEGT. The CDR3 sequence is CASSESYGYTF. The CDR3 region has the DNA TGTGCCAGCAGTGAATCTTATGGCTACACCTTC.

The chain uses TRBV5-4 and TRBJ2-7, with D possibly TRBD1 on 6 matching bases. Per the germline V gene, CDR1 is SGHNT and CDR2 is YYREEE (reference sequence). Trimming stripped 3 bases from V and 1 base from J, with 8 bases between. The CDR3 has 13 amino acids. DNA of the CDR3: TGTGCCAGCAGCTGGGGGACATCCTACGAGCAGTACTTC. Encoded protein: CASSWGTSYEQYF.

The chain recombines TRBV18 with TRBJ2-5; possibly TRBD1 for D (6 bases). CDR3 size: 14 residues. Trimming cost V 3 bases and J 0 bases, with 8 bases left between them. Germline values: CDR1 KGHSH, CDR2 LQKENI. As DNA, the CDR3 is TGTGCCAGCTCACCGGGGGCCGACCAAGAGACCCAGTACTTC. It codes for CASSPGADQETQYF.